The sequence of this T cell receptor (beta chain) was determined in a study of blood T cell repertoires in COVID-19. Assay: immunoSEQ multiplex PCR; the TCRdb copy retains only in-frame clones and omits some. Found here are 650,000 to 800,000 clones, around 90% of them singletons; the top ten hold around 0.3%. The CDR3 spans 14 residues. The V end was cut by 7 bases, the J end by 0 bases, with 13 bases between. Germline V gene data show CDR1 as SQVTM and CDR2 as ANQGSEA. This sequence joins TRBV29-1 and TRBJ1-3; possible D gene TRBD1, 6 bases. The origin of this receptor is a young woman with acute or convalescent COVID-19. The specimen was peripheral blood. The DNA for the CDR3 is TGCAGCGGCTACAGGGATTCCTCTGGAAACACCATATATTTT. Its translation: CSGYRDSSGNTIYF.